Each of the 15 T cell receptor beta chains below was sequenced from the same sample in a study of T cell repertoires in cytomegalovirus infection. A single record per CDR3 protein comes from TCRdb applying MiXCR to the reads. The sample records a few hundred thousand distinct CDR3 sequences, about two fifths being singletons. Their target antigens are unknown. Specimen: cultured PBMCs, collected from culture after CMV antigen stimulation. The receptors shown here come from a human donor in good health (CMV status not recorded). Some clones in this sample may be carry-over from other donors' samples.

This clonotype turned up a few times. V is TRBV6-5 and J is TRBJ1-2; TRBD1 might be the D (5 bases). CDR1 is MNHEY, CDR2 SVGAGI, per germline. With 0 bases removed from V and 8 bases from J, the gap between germline ends came to 22 bases. The CDR3 contains 17 residues. CDR3 DNA: TGTGCCAGCAGTTACTCGGATTGGGGCAGGCCCCTTGACGGCTACACCTTC. This translates into CASSYSDWGRPLDGYTF.

J is TRBJ2-7 and V is TRBV7-9, with D possibly being TRBD2 (5 bases). Germline lookup yields CDR1 SEHNR and CDR2 FQNEAQ (reference sequence). V gave up 2 bases and J gave up 6 bases, with 17 bases separating them. The CDR3 extends over 15 amino acids. CDR3: CASSLRSEVIPEQYF. CDR3 sequence (DNA): TGTGCCAGCAGCTTACGCTCGGAGGTTATCCCCGAGCAGTACTTC.

V is TRBV4-2 and J is TRBJ2-1, with TRBD2 matching 8 bases. With 1 base clipped from V and 7 bases from J, the junction kept 9 bases outside the gene matches. The CDR3 sequence is 16 residues long. Germline CDR1 is LGHNA and CDR2 is YNFKEQ. CDR3 amino acids: CASSQGLGGAGNEQFF. In DNA, the CDR3 is TGTGCCAGCAGCCAAGGGCTCGGGGGGGCGGGGAATGAGCAGTTCTTC.

This chain links TRBV7-9 with TRBJ2-7; no reliable D call. This CDR3 region has 12 residues. Germline V CDR1 and CDR2: SEHNR, FQNEAQ (reference sequence). Trimming pared 3 bases from V and 6 bases from J, leaving 9 bases between. In nucleotides, the CDR3 is TGTGCCAGCAGCTTTAGGAGCCTCGAGCAGTACTTC. It translates to CASSFRSLEQYF.

The chain carries TRBV20-1 and TRBJ2-1; the match to TRBD2 covers 7 bases. V shed 1 base and J 5 bases; nucleotides not matched to a gene: 2. CDR1 is DFQATT and CDR2 is SNEGSKA in the germline V gene (reference sequence). This CDR3 contains 13 residues. CDR3 sequence reads: CSARGGSDNEQFF. The CDR3 DNA is TGCAGTGCTAGAGGCGGGAGTGACAATGAGCAGTTCTTC.

Points on this clonotype: The CDR3 does not close with the conserved phenylalanine or tryptophan, likely indicating a read error. The limits of the CDR3 on the DNA are not certain, so only TCRdb's listed CDR3 is given. J is TRBJ2-5 and V is TRBV7-2; the DNA was not compared with TRBD1, the D call given in the table. Per the germline V gene, CDR1 is SGHTA and CDR2 is FQGNSA. Both ends counted, the CDR3 spans 14 residues. CDR3 protein: CASSLAGTGPSTDL.

CDR3 bases: TGTGCCACCAGCAGAGATCAGGCTCGGACAGGAGGTTCACCCCTCCACTTT. Translating it yields CATSRDQARTGGSPLHF. The chain links TRBV15 to TRBJ1-6, with 7 bases lining up with TRBD1. CDR3 size: 17 residues. Germline-derived CDR1 and CDR2 are LNHNV and YYDKDF (reference sequence). V lost 0 bases, J lost 9 bases, and 11 bases stayed unmatched.

This rearrangement joins TRBV10-3 to TRBJ2-7, with D perhaps matching TRBD2 (6 bases). With 3 bases removed from V and 0 bases from J, the gap between germline ends came to 9 bases. Germline V gene lookup returns CDR1 ENHRY and CDR2 SYGVKD. CDR3 length equals 14 residues. The CDR3 protein is CAISDRGDSYEQYF. CDR3 DNA sequence: TGTGCCATCAGTGACCGCGGGGACTCCTACGAGCAGTACTTC.

This clonotype was detected a few times. The chain couples TRBV18 to TRBJ2-7; 7 bases are shared with TRBD1. This CDR3 region has 15 residues. After removal of 2 bases from V and 6 bases from J, the junction contained 10 bases not matched to a gene. Germline V CDR1 and CDR2: KGHSH, LQKENI. CDR3 sequence reads: CASSPKTGLPGEQYF. Written as DNA, the CDR3 is TGTGCCAGCTCACCAAAGACAGGGCTCCCCGGCGAGCAGTACTTC.

The chain employs TRBV6-6 and TRBJ2-2; 7 positions agree with TRBD1. Germline V gives CDR1 MNHNY, CDR2 SVGAGI (reference sequence). The V gene end was trimmed by 7 bases and the J gene end by 0 bases; junction bases not matched to a gene: 2. This CDR3 has 14 amino acids. The CDR3 sequence: CASNGQANTGELFF. Written as DNA, the CDR3 is TGTGCCAGCAATGGACAGGCGAACACCGGGGAGCTGTTTTTT.

The rearrangement joins TRBV2 to TRBJ2-3, with D perhaps TRBD2 (5 bases). The germline CDR1 and CDR2 sequences are SNHLY and FYNNEI. Deletions cut 6 bases from V and 4 bases from J, with 8 bases between. The length of the CDR3 is 12 residues. The CDR3 here is CASRRESDTQYF. The CDR3 coding sequence is TGTGCCAGCAGAAGGGAGTCAGATACGCAGTATTTT.

This clonotype was found a few times. V usage is TRBV7-2 and J usage is TRBJ1-3, with a tentative D call TRBD1 (5 bases). The CDR3 extends over 15 amino acids. The germline V gene has CDR1 SGHTA and CDR2 FQGNSA. V dropped 5 bases and J dropped 4 bases, with 15 bases sitting between them. In DNA, the CDR3 is TGTGCCAGCAGCGTCCGTGGGGCCTCGGGAAACACCATATATTTT. Translation: CASSVRGASGNTIYF.

V gene TRBV7-6 combines with J gene TRBJ2-7, with D perhaps TRBD2 (7 bases). Germline CDR1 is SGHVS and CDR2 is FNYEAQ. The germline V and J ends were trimmed by 5 bases and 2 bases, with 34 bases remaining between them. CDR3 size: 21 residues. Here the CDR3 DNA reads TGTGCCAGCAGCCCACGGGGGGCGAACAGGGTCGAGTTAGGACCGGCCTACGAGCAGTACTTC. This sequence encodes CASSPRGANRVELGPAYEQYF.

The chain is built from TRBV11-2 and TRBJ1-1; D call uncertain. CDR3 size: 13 residues. The germline CDR1 and CDR2 sequences are SGHAT and FQNNGV. Trimming cost V 1 base and J 7 bases, with 10 bases left between them. The CDR3 protein is CASSLGLGVEAFF. The CDR3 bases are TGTGCCAGCAGCTTAGGTCTTGGGGTTGAAGCTTTCTTT.

This clonotype was seen only a few times. The chain uses TRBV6-1 and TRBJ2-4, with a tentative D call TRBD2 (5 bases). The CDR3 contains 12 residues. Looked up from germline, CDR1 is MNHNS and CDR2 is SASEGT. Trimming pared 1 base from V and 15 bases from J, leaving 13 bases between. The CDR3 spells CASSEGRGGAYF. In nucleotides, the CDR3 is TGTGCCAGCAGTGAAGGGCGAGGAGGAGCGTACTTC.